The T cell receptor (beta chain) described here comes from a study of T cells after posttransplantation cyclophosphamide. Study-level findings and limits: Recipient CMV seropositivity and CMV reactivation strongly tracked TRB clonality.

With respect to this clone: Its antigen remains unknown.

CDR1 is SGHNT, CDR2 YENEEA, per germline. The CDR3 extends over 14 amino acids. V lost 5 bases and J lost 2, with 13 bases in between. TCRdb keeps only in-frame clones here, not all; method: immunoSEQ multiplex PCR. This sample carries 11,000 or so clones, approximately 95% of them seen once, and the ten largest clones take about 0.32%. This receptor was taken from a man in his thirties or forties in good health and a related stem cell transplant donor. V and J are TRBV11-3 and TRBJ2-7; D possibly corresponds to TRBD1 (5 bases). Input material: naive CD8+ T cells sorted from PBMCs. DNA of the CDR3: TGTGCCAGCAGCCCCCGAGACAGACCCTACGAGCAGTACTTC. This gives the protein CASSPRDRPYEQYF.